These 2 T cell receptor beta chains originate from one sample sequenced in a study of siplizumab effects on memory and regulatory T cells. TCRdb's copy holds only in-frame clones and misses some; the assay was immunoSEQ multiplex PCR. Of tens of thousands of clones in the sample, 88% are singletons; the top ten hold 1.7%. Sequenced sample: Tregs sorted from blood. These receptor sequences come from a human donor in good health.

The chain uses TRBV10-1 and TRBJ2-3, with D possibly matching TRBD2 (5 bases). Trimming removed 5 bases at V and 6 bases at J, with 15 bases between. Germline lookup yields CDR1 WNHNN and CDR2 SYGVQD (reference sequence). This CDR3 region has 14 residues. The CDR3: CASSRQSGEDTQYF. CDR3 nucleotide sequence: TGCGCCAGCAGTCGGCAGAGCGGCGAGGATACGCAGTATTTT.

The chain joins TRBV7-2 to TRBJ2-5, with 9 bases identical to TRBD1. The CDR3 totals 15 residues. Germline V gene sequence: CDR1 SGHTA, CDR2 FQGNSA. V dropped 0 bases and J dropped 6; count of bases not matched to a gene: 5. As DNA, the CDR3 is TGTGCCAGCAGCTTAGCCGCACAGGGGGCAAAGACCCAGTACTTC. Translating gives CASSLAAQGAKTQYF.